One and the same sample provided the 31 T cell receptor beta chains below, sequenced in a study of blood T cells in healthy people across ages. Primers used in a second PCR of roughly 6 to 11 cycles were a sample-barcoded 5' primer and a J-beta primer mix. TCRdb re-derived calls from the 5' RACE reads in MiXCR, one entry per CDR3 protein. The table shows around 1,700,000 distinct CDR3 sequences, with over 25% occurring only once. Sequenced input: blood. All receptors derive from a woman aged 25-40 years in good health.

J is TRBJ2-2 and V is TRBV5-1, with TRBD2 identical over 7 bases. CDR3 length: 14 residues. Trimming took 8 bases from V and 4 from J; bases not matched to a gene: 8. Per the germline V gene, CDR1 is SGHRS and CDR2 is YFSETQ. The CDR3 bases are TGCGCCAGTTCAGCGGGGAGCTTCACCGGGGAGCTGTTTTTT. Residues: CASSAGSFTGELFF.

The CDR3 DNA reads as TGTGCCACCGGGACTAGCGGGCAAGAGACCCAGTACTTC. It translates to CATGTSGQETQYF. The chain combines TRBV2 with TRBJ2-5; 12 bases match TRBD2. This CDR3 comprises 13 residues. Germline V gives CDR1 SNHLY, CDR2 FYNNEI. The V gene end was trimmed by 10 bases and the J gene end by 2 bases; junction bases not matched to a gene: 2.

Comment on this clonotype: It may be a read error: a sequence one base away is much more abundant. V and J are TRBV12-3 or TRBV12-4 and TRBJ2-5; D ambiguous. V dropped 5 bases and J dropped 11 bases, with 15 bases sitting between them. CDR3 length: 12 residues. The CDR3 here is CASSPGSTAQYF. In DNA form, the CDR3 reads TGTGCCAGCAGTCCCGGTAGCACTGCTCAGTACTTC.

The chain is built from TRBV2 and TRBJ2-3; a weak D match, TRBD2 (6 bases). The CDR3 sequence is 14 residues long. V lost 5 bases and J lost 5, with 14 bases in between. Per the germline V gene, CDR1 is SNHLY and CDR2 is FYNNEI. The CDR3 DNA reads TGTGCCAGCAGTAACCTAGCGTCGGAAGATACGCAGTATTTT. It is translated as CASSNLASEDTQYF. Combining the CDR3 with reference TRBV2 and TRBJ2-3 gives the whole variable domain EPEVTQTPSHQVTQMGQEVILRCVPISNHLYFYWYRQILGQKVEFLVSFYNNEISEKSEIFDDQFSVERPDGSNFTLKIRSTKLEDSAMYFCASSNLASEDTQYFGPGTRLTVL.

The genes are TRBV2 and TRBJ2-5; 7 bases line up with TRBD2. Looked up from germline, CDR1 is SNHLY and CDR2 is FYNNEI. The CDR3 runs 14 residues. V was pared by 7 bases and J by 1 base, with 6 bases of the junction left unmatched. Here the CDR3 reads CASKDGTIQETQYF. The CDR3 DNA is TGTGCCAGCAAAGATGGGACTATCCAAGAGACCCAGTACTTC.

The J gene is TRBJ2-1, the V gene TRBV20-1, with 7 bases fitting TRBD2. V shed 2 bases and J 6 bases; nucleotides not matched to a gene: 7. The CDR3 contains 14 residues. The germline V gene has CDR1 DFQATT and CDR2 SNEGSKA (reference sequence). The CDR3 reads CSARPGLPGNEQFF. DNA for the CDR3: TGCAGTGCTAGACCGGGACTACCGGGCAATGAGCAGTTCTTC.

The gene calls are TRBV20-1 and TRBJ1-2; D possibly corresponds to TRBD1 (5 bases). V was trimmed by 5 bases and J by 7 bases, leaving 17 bases between them. In germline, CDR1 is DFQATT, CDR2 SNEGSKA (reference sequence). The CDR3 covers 13 residues. CDR3 nucleotides: TGCAGTGCTGCAAGGCCAGGGCGAGGTGGCTACACCTTC. This translates into CSAARPGRGGYTF.

On this clonotype: The junction and the germline gene differ at one end; a read error may be behind it. V is TRBV6-6 and J is TRBJ1-5; a possible D gene is TRBD1 (5 bases). Germline loops: CDR1 MNHNY, CDR2 SVGAGI (reference sequence). This CDR3 has 14 amino acids. CDR3 nucleotide sequence: TGTGCCTGCAGACGAGACAGTAGCAATCAGCCCCAGCATTTT. This codes for CACRRDSSNQPQHF.

V usage is TRBV6-2 or TRBV6-3 and J usage is TRBJ1-5; unclear D gene. The V gene lost 0 bases and the J gene lost 4 bases, with 10 bases spanning the gap. Germline V gene data show CDR1 as MNHEY and CDR2 as SVGEGT. The length of the CDR3 is 15 residues. CDR3 loop: CASSYSGRINQPQHF. The CDR3 DNA reads TGTGCCAGCAGTTACTCCGGCAGAATAAATCAGCCCCAGCATTTT.

The rearrangement uses TRBV2 and TRBJ2-1, with 11 positions matching TRBD2. The CDR3 contains 14 residues. Trimming at V came to 3 bases and at J to 10 bases, leaving 5 bases not matched to a gene. Germline CDR1 and CDR2: SNHLY and FYNNEI. The CDR3 region is CASSEWLAGGEQFF. CDR3 sequence (DNA): TGTGCCAGCAGTGAGTGGCTAGCGGGGGGAGAGCAGTTCTTC.

The rearrangement joins TRBV29-1 to TRBJ2-7, with 9 bases lining up with TRBD2. The end of the DNA is better explained by TRBJ2-5, so the J call may be wrong. The CDR3 contains 13 residues. Looked up from germline, CDR1 is SQVTM and CDR2 is ANQGSEA. The CDR3 region has the DNA TGCAGCGTTGATTCTAGCGGGACTGAGACCCAGTACTTC. Encoded protein: CSVDSSGTETQYF.

Notes on this clonotype: An end of the junction differs from the germline gene, which may be a read error. The CDR3 DNA follows: TGTGCCAGCAGGAAGACAGCTAACTATGACTACACCTTC. Amino acids: CASRKTANYDYTF. The chain recombines TRBV28 with TRBJ1-2; TRBD1 might be the D (5 bases). The germline V gene has CDR1 MDHEN and CDR2 SYDVKM. This CDR3 contains 13 residues.

J is TRBJ2-1 and V is TRBV24-1; tentatively, D is TRBD1 or TRBD2 (5 bases each). The CDR3 has 13 amino acids. Germline CDR1 and CDR2: KGHDR and SFDVKD. The V end was cut by 5 bases, the J end by 9 bases, with 13 bases between. CDR3 residues: CATSAPGLFEQFF. The CDR3 nucleotides read TGTGCCACCAGTGCCCCGGGGCTTTTTGAGCAGTTCTTC.

The CDR3 bases are TGTGCCAGCAGCGTCGAAGGGAAGTTGAATGAGCAGTACTTC. This sequence encodes CASSVEGKLNEQYF. The chain recombines TRBV9 with TRBJ2-1; D remains ambiguous. The last part of the DNA fits TRBJ2-7 better; the J call may be wrong. Germline CDR1 and CDR2: SGDLS and YYNGEE. The length of the CDR3 is 14 residues.

There are many counts of this clonotype. The chain recombines TRBV10-3 with TRBJ2-5; TRBD2 might be the D (5 bases). This CDR3 comprises 12 residues. CDR1 and CDR2 (germline): ENHRY, SYGVKD. Trimming shortened V by 2 bases and J by 8 bases, and 9 bases separated the two germline ends. In DNA form, the CDR3 reads TGTGCCATCAGTGAGGCGGAGGAAACCCAGTACTTC. Translation: CAISEAEETQYF.

This clonotype was detected only a few times. This rearrangement joins TRBV7-9 to TRBJ2-3; 9 positions agree with TRBD2. Germline CDR1 is SEHNR and CDR2 is FQNEAQ (reference sequence). Unmatched junction bases numbered 3, after V lost 1 base and J lost 1 base. This CDR3 region has 16 residues. This CDR3 reads CASSLGWTSGTDTQYF. The CDR3, as DNA: TGTGCCAGCAGCTTAGGCTGGACTAGCGGCACAGATACGCAGTATTTT.

This chain joins TRBV28 and TRBJ2-7, with D tentatively TRBD2 (5 bases). The J call may be wrong; the DNA end is better matched by TRBJ2-5. This CDR3 region has 15 residues. Germline V gene sequence: CDR1 MDHEN, CDR2 SYDVKM. CDR3 residues: CASIRGRNMGETQYF. DNA for the CDR3: TGTGCCAGCATCCGGGGAAGAAACATGGGGGAGACCCAGTACTTC.

This rearrangement joins TRBV5-1 to TRBJ1-2, with 7 bases matching TRBD1. Looked up from germline, CDR1 is SGHRS and CDR2 is YFSETQ. The CDR3 sequence is 14 residues long. Losses at the gene ends were 4 bases for V and 6 bases for J; bases not matched to a gene: 9. CDR3 nucleotide sequence: TGCGCCAGCAGCGTCGCCACAGGGGATGATGGCTACACCTTC. Translated, it gives CASSVATGDDGYTF.

This chain's CDR3 is CASSEGPFASELYNEQFF. The CDR3, as DNA: TGTGCCAGCAGTGAAGGCCCGTTTGCTAGCGAGCTCTACAATGAGCAGTTCTTC. The V and J genes are TRBV2 and TRBJ2-1; weak D call: TRBD2 (6 bases). CDR1 SNHLY and CDR2 FYNNEI come from the germline V gene. This CDR3 is built from 18 residues. The germline V and J ends were trimmed by 1 base and 3 bases, with 19 bases remaining between them.

In its sample, this clonotype was seen many times. The chain couples TRBV28 to TRBJ1-4, with a possible D match to TRBD1 (5 bases). The CDR3 is 15 residues long. In germline, CDR1 is MDHEN, CDR2 SYDVKM. With 6 bases removed from V and 0 bases from J, the gap between germline ends came to 11 bases. CDR3: CASSPGGATNEKLFF. The CDR3 DNA follows: TGTGCCAGCAGCCCTGGGGGGGCAACTAATGAAAAACTGTTTTTT.

At least ten counts were recorded for this clonotype. This chain connects TRBV29-1 to TRBJ2-7; a possible D gene is TRBD1 (6 bases). Deletions cut 3 bases from V and 3 bases from J, with 15 bases between. The CDR3 contains 14 residues. CDR1 SQVTM and CDR2 ANQGSEA come from the germline V gene. This CDR3 reads CSVDRSQGGYEQYF. CDR3 bases: TGCAGCGTTGATCGTTCACAGGGTGGCTACGAGCAGTACTTC.

In its sample, this clonotype was seen a few times. The CDR3 nucleotides read TGCAGTGCTAGAGTGGCGGGGGCGAGTGAAAAACTGTTTTTT. Its protein is CSARVAGASEKLFF. V is TRBV20-1 and J is TRBJ1-4, with D perhaps matching TRBD1 (6 bases). CDR3 length: 14 residues. CDR1 and CDR2 from the germline V gene are DFQATT and SNEGSKA (reference sequence). Trimming removed 1 base at V and 7 bases at J, with 13 bases between.

This clonotype was seen a few times. CDR3 nucleotides: TGTGCCATCAGTGACAGGGTTTCGACACCCCTCCACTTT. Residues: CAISDRVSTPLHF. The genes are TRBV10-3 and TRBJ1-6; D might be TRBD1 (5 bases). Germline V gene sequence: CDR1 ENHRY, CDR2 SYGVKD. Trimming stripped 3 bases from V and 11 bases from J, with 11 bases between. The CDR3 spans 13 residues.

The chain employs TRBV3-1 and TRBJ2-1; no definite D call. V gave up 1 base and J gave up 9 bases, with 10 bases separating them. CDR3 length equals 13 residues. Germline CDR1 and CDR2: LGHDT and YNNKEL (reference sequence). The DNA for the CDR3 is TGTGCCAGCAGCCAAGTGTACCTGCCTGAGCAGTTCTTC. Protein product: CASSQVYLPEQFF.

Many counts were recorded for this clonotype. The gene calls are TRBV4-2 and TRBJ2-1; D may be TRBD2 (7 bases). The V end lost 8 bases, the J end lost 5 bases, and 16 bases lay between the germline ends. The CDR3 sequence is 14 residues long. The V gene's germline CDR1 is LGHNA and CDR2 YNFKEQ. CDR3 sequence: CASHEGGPNNEQFF. CDR3 nucleotides: TGTGCCAGCCATGAGGGGGGGCCGAACAATGAGCAGTTCTTC.

This clonotype was recorded at least ten times. The V call is TRBV10-3, the J call TRBJ2-5; maybe TRBD1 (6 bases). V was clipped by 3 bases and J by 5 bases, with 10 bases between them. CDR3 length: 13 amino acids. Germline CDR1 is ENHRY and CDR2 is SYGVKD. This chain's CDR3 is CAISDTGQETQYF. In DNA, the CDR3 is TGTGCCATCAGTGATACAGGGCAGGAGACCCAGTACTTC.

This clonotype was found a few times. The V and J genes are TRBV30 and TRBJ1-1, with a possible D match to TRBD1 (5 bases). CDR1 and CDR2 (germline): GTSNPN, SVGIG (reference sequence). This CDR3 has 15 amino acids. Deletions cut 3 bases from V and 4 bases from J, with 18 bases between. In DNA form, the CDR3 reads TGTGCCTGGAGGTTAACGAACTCGAGGGGCACTGAAGCTTTCTTT. Its translation: CAWRLTNSRGTEAFF. Full variable domain (remainder filled in from reference TRBV30 and TRBJ1-1): SQTIHQWPATLVQPVGSPLSLECTVEGTSNPNLYWYRQAAGRGLQLLFYSVGIGQISSEVPQNLSASRPQDRQFILSSKKLLLSDSGFYLCAWRLTNSRGTEAFFGQGTRLTVV.

The chain links TRBV12-3 or TRBV12-4 to TRBJ2-1, with 11 nucleotides matching TRBD2. V was clipped by 3 bases and J by 0 bases; unmatched bases: 10. The CDR3 has 19 amino acids. The CDR3 sequence is CASSFGLAGGRRSYNEQFF. The CDR3 DNA sequence: TGTGCCAGCAGTTTCGGTCTAGCGGGGGGCCGACGCTCCTACAATGAGCAGTTCTTC.

Only a few counts were recorded for this clonotype. J is TRBJ2-1 and V is TRBV27; D not certain. The V gene lost 2 bases and the J gene lost 9 bases, with 14 bases spanning the gap. CDR1 and CDR2 (germline): MNHEY, SMNVEV (reference sequence). The CDR3 is 14 amino acids. DNA for the CDR3: TGTGCCAGCAGTTTAAACTCAGCCCAGCTTGAGCAGTTCTTC. Translated, it gives CASSLNSAQLEQFF.

This clonotype came up many times. The chain employs TRBV29-1 and TRBJ1-2; D not certain. V dropped 7 bases and J dropped 8 bases, with 14 bases sitting between them. The CDR3 length is 11 residues. The germline V gene encodes CDR1 SQVTM and CDR2 ANQGSEA. Here the CDR3 DNA reads TGCAGCGCCCCGGGCGGAGGAGGCTACACCTTC. Amino acid sequence: CSAPGGGGYTF.

A few counts support this clonotype. The chain links TRBV10-3 to TRBJ2-7, with D possibly being TRBD2 (6 bases). V gave up 9 bases and J gave up 2 bases, with 14 bases separating them. Per the germline V gene, CDR1 is ENHRY and CDR2 is SYGVKD. The CDR3 extends over 13 amino acids. The DNA of the CDR3 is TGTGCCATTGGCCGGGAGTTGCCCTACGAGCAGTACTTC. As protein: CAIGRELPYEQYF.